This TCR beta chain was retrieved from a study of cytomegalovirus exposure and HLA in healthy donors. With 60 Vbeta and 13 Jbeta primers, the PCR was carried out. TCRdb's copy holds only in-frame clones and misses some; the assay was immunoSEQ multiplex PCR. Of more than 130,000 clones listed, 75% to 80% are singletons. This clone was counted only a few times. The sequence came from a man younger than 30 in good health and CMV-seronegative. The specimen sequenced was PBMCs.

The CDR3 here is CASSLWTLDRGPGELFF. CDR3 bases: TGTGCCAGCAGTTTATGGACCCTGGACAGGGGGCCCGGGGAGCTGTTTTTT. This chain joins TRBV28 and TRBJ2-2; 11 bases are shared with TRBD1. CDR1 is MDHEN and CDR2 is SYDVKM in the germline V gene. V dropped 0 bases and J dropped 6; count of bases not matched to a gene: 6. The CDR3 is 17 amino acids.